Presented here are 32 T cell receptor beta chains from one specimen sequenced in a study of CD8 T cells in ankylosing spondylitis. Study outcomes and limitations: A TCR beta motif of under 10 highly homologous variants appeared characteristic of ankylosing spondylitis blood.

MiXCR, run by TCRdb on the 5' RACE reads, gives a single entry per CDR3 protein. The sample records a few hundred thousand distinct CDR3 sequences, approximately 17% being singletons. Which antigens these TCRs recognize remains unknown. The sequenced material came from blood, either unsorted or a sorted T cell fraction (not recorded which). The receptors here all came from a male donor with ankylosing spondylitis.

There are a few counts of this clonotype. The V call is TRBV4-1, the J call TRBJ2-5, with D maybe TRBD2 (6 bases). V was trimmed by 0 bases and J by 4 bases, leaving 12 bases between them. CDR3 length equals 15 residues. The germline V gene encodes CDR1 MGHRA and CDR2 YSYEKL. The CDR3 DNA reads as TGCGCCAGCAGCCAAGACAGACTAGTGGGAGAGACCCAGTACTTC. Its translation: CASSQDRLVGETQYF.

This clonotype was seen only a few times. The chain carries TRBV5-1 and TRBJ1-1, with D unclear. The ends were cut back, 3 bases at V and 0 bases at J, with 12 bases in the middle. There are 15 residues in the CDR3. CDR1 is SGHRS, CDR2 YFSETQ, per germline. The CDR3 protein is CASSSERPVNTEAFF. The CDR3, as DNA: TGCGCCAGCAGCTCCGAGAGACCGGTGAACACTGAAGCTTTCTTT.

The chain is built from TRBV3-1 and TRBJ1-2, with D tentatively TRBD1 (6 bases). Trimming removed 3 bases at V and 2 bases at J, with 10 bases between. CDR3 length: 14 residues. Germline V lookup: CDR1 LGHDT, CDR2 YNNKEL (reference sequence). The CDR3, as DNA: TGTGCCAGCAGCCAGGGGGCCGTAAACTATGGCTACACCTTC. Its protein is CASSQGAVNYGYTF.

This clonotype occurred many times. The chain is built from TRBV7-2 and TRBJ2-3, with 7 bases fitting TRBD1. Germline V CDR1 and CDR2: SGHTA, FQGNSA. This CDR3 has 13 amino acids. V shed 7 bases, J shed 11 bases, and the junction held 12 bases outside the gene matches. The CDR3 reads CASNRQGQGRQYF. The CDR3 region has the DNA TGTGCCAGCAACAGACAGGGACAAGGTCGGCAGTATTTT.

This clonotype showed up many times. The CDR3 DNA follows: TGTGCCAGCAGGAAGGGGGCTATCGCCTACAATGAGCAGTTCTTC. It is translated as CASRKGAIAYNEQFF. The rearrangement links TRBV12-3 or TRBV12-4 to TRBJ2-1; 7 nucleotides line up with TRBD1. With V trimmed by 6 bases and J by 2 bases, 7 bases remained unmatched. The CDR3 is 15 amino acids.

This clonotype was picked up many times. The chain carries TRBV29-1 and TRBJ1-1; D remains ambiguous. Germline CDR1 is SQVTM and CDR2 is ANQGSEA. This CDR3 comprises 13 residues. CDR3 sequence (DNA): TGCCCTCTCTTCCCTGCGGTGAACACTGAAGCTTTCTTT. Amino acids: CPLFPAVNTEAFF.

There are many counts of this clonotype. This chain joins TRBV20-1 and TRBJ2-1; 13 bases fit TRBD2. From germline, CDR1 is DFQATT and CDR2 SNEGSKA (reference sequence). This CDR3 is built from 16 residues. J lost 6 bases, V lost 0 bases, and 5 bases had no gene match. The CDR3 loop reads CSARDRTSGRVNEQFF. The DNA for the CDR3 is TGCAGTGCTAGAGACCGGACTAGCGGGAGAGTCAATGAGCAGTTCTTC.

This chain uses TRBV3-1 with TRBJ2-7; 9 positions match TRBD2. The CDR3 length is 15 residues. CDR1 and CDR2 (germline): LGHDT, YNNKEL (reference sequence). Losses at the gene ends were 0 bases for V and 6 bases for J; bases not matched to a gene: 6. For the CDR3, the DNA is TGTGCCAGCAGCCAAGATAGCGGGGGACTACGCGAGCAGTACTTC. It is translated as CASSQDSGGLREQYF.

This clonotype was recorded a few times. The chain joins TRBV9 to TRBJ2-1; D might be TRBD2 (6 bases). CDR1 SGDLS and CDR2 YYNGEE come from the germline V gene. The CDR3 extends over 15 amino acids. With 4 bases removed from V and 7 bases from J, the gap between germline ends came to 18 bases. CDR3 loop: CASSPPPGEENEQFF. The CDR3 nucleotides read TGTGCCAGCAGCCCCCCTCCGGGAGAAGAGAATGAGCAGTTCTTC.

The rearrangement links TRBV5-1 to TRBJ2-1; a weak D match, TRBD2 (6 bases). V was shortened by 3 bases and J by 4 bases, with 14 bases between the two germline ends. The CDR3 sequence is 15 residues long. CDR1 is SGHRS, CDR2 YFSETQ, per germline. The CDR3 sequence is CASSSAAGRYNEQFF. CDR3 coding DNA: TGCGCCAGCAGCTCTGCGGCGGGGCGGTACAATGAGCAGTTCTTC.

This chain joins TRBV7-2 and TRBJ2-5; maybe TRBD1 (5 bases). CDR1 and CDR2 (germline): SGHTA, FQGNSA. V dropped 3 bases and J dropped 2 bases, with 13 bases sitting between them. The CDR3 spans 15 residues. For the CDR3, the DNA is TGTGCCAGCAGCTTCGCCGGACACTCTCAAGAGACCCAGTACTTC. Translated, it gives CASSFAGHSQETQYF.

V is TRBV2 and J is TRBJ2-7; 13 bases map to TRBD2. V lost 8 bases to trimming and J lost 4 bases; unmatched junction nucleotides: 5. CDR1 and CDR2 (germline): SNHLY, FYNNEI. The CDR3 has 14 amino acids. The CDR3 is CASRGTSGTYEQYF. CDR3 coding DNA: TGTGCCAGCCGCGGGACTAGCGGGACATACGAGCAGTACTTC.

The chain has TRBV19 and TRBJ2-7; TRBD1 aligns across 9 bases. Trimming took 2 bases from V and 7 from J; bases not matched to a gene: 6. The germline CDR1 and CDR2 sequences are LNHDA and SQIVND (reference sequence). The CDR3 runs to 14 residues. The CDR3 DNA sequence: TGTGCCAGTAGTATAAGGACAGGGGCGGAGGAGCAGTACTTC. It encodes CASSIRTGAEEQYF.

This clonotype was seen repeatedly, ten times or more. The rearrangement joins TRBV5-1 to TRBJ2-7; D is uncertain. Germline lookup yields CDR1 SGHRS and CDR2 YFSETQ. V lost 2 bases and J 5 bases, leaving 20 bases between the germline ends. This CDR3 comprises 16 residues. CDR3 DNA sequence: TGCGCCAGCAGCTTTCGTCCGATGCGTAGTATCCACGAGCAGTACTTC. Its translation is CASSFRPMRSIHEQYF.

In its sample, this clonotype was seen once. This chain joins TRBV3-1 and TRBJ2-2, with TRBD2 matching 11 bases. This CDR3 is 16 amino acids long. Looked up from germline, CDR1 is LGHDT and CDR2 is YNNKEL (reference sequence). V shed 4 bases and J 10 bases; nucleotides not matched to a gene: 11. The CDR3 region is CASSPSLAGGGEELFF. In nucleotides, the CDR3 is TGTGCCAGCAGCCCCAGCCTAGCGGGAGGAGGCGAGGAGCTGTTTTTT. Full variable domain (missing parts from reference TRBV3-1 and TRBJ2-2): DTAVSQTPKYLVTQMGNDKSIKCEQNLGHDTMYWYKQDSKKFLKIMFSYNNKELIINETVPNRFSPKSPDKAHLNLHINSLELGDSAVYFCASSPSLAGGGEELFFGEGSRLTVL.

This clonotype was seen a handful of times. This chain uses TRBV6-1 with TRBJ2-7, with D possibly being TRBD1 (6 bases). CDR3 size: 14 residues. V was shortened by 6 bases and J by 0 bases, with 12 bases between the two germline ends. CDR1 is MNHNS, CDR2 SASEGT, per germline. The CDR3: CASSRQVFSYEQYF. In nucleotides, the CDR3 is TGTGCCAGCAGCCGACAGGTTTTCTCCTACGAGCAGTACTTC.

The chain couples TRBV7-9 to TRBJ2-5; D gene uncertain. From germline, CDR1 is SEHNR and CDR2 FQNEAQ (reference sequence). V was cut by 5 bases and J by 5 bases, with 12 bases left in between. The CDR3 consists of 13 residues. The CDR3 is CASSPSGLETQYF. In nucleotides, the CDR3 is TGTGCCAGCAGCCCGTCGGGCTTGGAGACCCAGTACTTC.

This clonotype showed up just a few times. The chain uses TRBV7-3 and TRBJ2-1; 9 nucleotides match TRBD1. V lost 1 base and J lost 11; bases outside the gene matches: 3. This CDR3 is 13 amino acids long. The germline CDR1 and CDR2 sequences are SGHTA and FQGTGA. The CDR3 DNA is TGTGCCAGCAGCTTAAGCGGACAGGGGAAGCAGTTCTTC. Protein sequence: CASSLSGQGKQFF.

In this sample, this clonotype turned up a few times. The chain combines TRBV6-2 or TRBV6-3 with TRBJ1-6; tentative D call: TRBD1 (5 bases). The V gene lost 4 bases and the J gene lost 6 bases, with 16 bases spanning the gap. Germline assignment: CDR1 MNHEY and CDR2 SVGEGT. The CDR3 spans 16 residues. The CDR3, as DNA: TGTGCCAGCAGTTTCGTACAGGCCCGCAGTAATTCACCCCTCCACTTT. Its protein product is CASSFVQARSNSPLHF.

This clonotype was picked up a small number of times. CDR3 coding DNA: TGTGCCAGCAGCGTCAGGGGGCTAGGGATTGGCTATGGCTACACCTTC. This sequence encodes CASSVRGLGIGYGYTF. The rearrangement joins TRBV5-6 to TRBJ1-2; TRBD1 matches at 8 bases. From germline, CDR1 is SGHDT and CDR2 YYEEEE. This CDR3 has 16 residues. J was trimmed by 4 bases and V by 4 bases; bases with no gene match: 12. Full variable domain (outside the CDR3, taken from reference TRBV5-6 and TRBJ1-2): DAGVTQSPTHLIKTRGQQVTLRCSPKSGHDTVSWYQQALGQGPQFIFQYYEEEERQRGNFPDRFSGHQFPNYSSELNVNALLLGDSALYLCASSVRGLGIGYGYTFGSGTRLTVV.

The chain links TRBV20-1 to TRBJ2-7; D unresolved. This CDR3 region has 11 residues. CDR1 is DFQATT, CDR2 SNEGSKA, per germline (reference sequence). V was pared by 3 bases and J by 6 bases, with 9 bases between. The CDR3 nucleotides read TGCAGTGCTAGTTGGGGATCCGAGCAGTACTTC. Its translation: CSASWGSEQYF.

The CDR3 coding sequence is TGTGCCAGCAGCACCTCCCCGGGAGCGGGCGCGCAGTATTTT. It encodes CASSTSPGAGAQYF. The chain joins TRBV7-2 to TRBJ2-3; D possibly corresponds to TRBD2 (6 bases). There are 14 residues in the CDR3. The V gene lost 5 bases and the J gene lost 10 bases, with 19 bases spanning the gap. CDR1 is SGHTA and CDR2 is FQGNSA in the germline V gene.

This clonotype appeared a few times. The V and J genes are TRBV20-1 and TRBJ2-3, with 11 bases lining up with TRBD2. The CDR3 totals 15 residues. The junction had 5 bases not matched to a gene; V was cut back by 3 bases and J by 3 bases. CDR1 and CDR2 (germline): DFQATT, SNEGSKA (reference sequence). Written as DNA, the CDR3 is TGCAGTGCTAGGAATAGCGGGGGGGCTACAGATACGCAGTATTTT. Its translation is CSARNSGGATDTQYF.

Only a few counts were recorded for this clonotype. The chain recombines TRBV7-3 with TRBJ2-1; D may be TRBD1 or TRBD2 (5 bases each). The V end lost 4 bases, the J end lost 10 bases, and 11 bases lay between the germline ends. The CDR3 is 12 residues long. Germline assignment: CDR1 SGHTA and CDR2 FQGTGA. The CDR3 DNA reads TGTGCCAGCAGCTGGGACGGTGGCGAGCAGTTCTTC. It yields the protein CASSWDGGEQFF.

This chain links TRBV12-3 or TRBV12-4 with TRBJ1-5; D gene unclear. CDR3 length: 16 residues. Trimming left V 2 bases short and J 0 bases short, with 11 bases between. The CDR3 nucleotides are TGTGCCAGCAGTTTATATTTGACAAGTAGCAATCAGCCCCAGCATTTT. Its translation is CASSLYLTSSNQPQHF.

This clonotype came up many times. This rearrangement joins TRBV29-1 to TRBJ2-2, with TRBD1 as a possible D gene (6 bases). V gave up 7 bases and J gave up 3 bases, with 15 bases separating them. The germline V gene encodes CDR1 SQVTM and CDR2 ANQGSEA. The CDR3 is made up of 14 amino acids. For the CDR3, the DNA is TGCAGCGCCCAGCGGCAGGGGTACACCGGGGAGCTGTTTTTT. It encodes CSAQRQGYTGELFF.

The chain uses TRBV5-1 and TRBJ1-6; weak D call: TRBD1 (5 bases). CDR1 SGHRS and CDR2 YFSETQ come from the germline V gene. The CDR3 sequence is 14 residues long. With 7 bases removed from V and 7 bases from J, the gap between germline ends came to 15 bases. CDR3 DNA: TGCGCCAGCGGCCCCGGGGGGGAGAATTCACCCCTCCACTTT. It codes for CASGPGGENSPLHF.

This clonotype showed up just a few times. J is TRBJ1-6 and V is TRBV25-1; 9 bases agree with TRBD1. V shed 8 bases and J 8 bases; nucleotides not matched to a gene: 4. Germline V CDR1 and CDR2: MGHDK, SYGVNS. The CDR3 is 13 residues long. This CDR3 reads CASHDRGDSPLHF. CDR3 bases: TGTGCCAGCCATGACAGGGGGGATTCACCCCTCCACTTT.

The table lists this clonotype with a few counts. This chain links TRBV7-9 with TRBJ1-2; D gene unclear. CDR3 size: 15 residues. Deletions cut 3 bases from V and 8 bases from J, with 19 bases between. The germline V gene has CDR1 SEHNR and CDR2 FQNEAQ (reference sequence). Here the CDR3 reads CASSFKRTDEGGYTF. CDR3 DNA: TGTGCCAGCAGCTTCAAGAGGACGGATGAAGGCGGCTACACCTTC.

The chain couples TRBV29-1 to TRBJ2-5, with 12 nucleotides matching TRBD2. The CDR3 has 14 residues. Germline-derived CDR1 and CDR2 are SQVTM and ANQGSEA. The J segment lost 5 bases and the V segment lost 5 bases, leaving 6 bases of the junction unmatched. DNA for the CDR3: TGCAGCGTTTTCGCTAGCGGGGGGGCTGAGACCCAGTACTTC. Protein: CSVFASGGAETQYF.

The genes are TRBV4-3 and TRBJ2-1, with TRBD2 matching over 11 bases. CDR3 length: 16 amino acids. Germline CDR1 LGHNA, CDR2 YSLEER. V was clipped by 3 bases and J by 7 bases; unmatched bases: 8. This CDR3 is CASSHDGLAGRNEQFF. The CDR3 nucleotides are TGCGCCAGCAGCCACGACGGACTAGCGGGTAGGAATGAGCAGTTCTTC.

This chain connects TRBV3-1 to TRBJ1-5, with D possibly matching TRBD1 (6 bases). The V gene's germline CDR1 is LGHDT and CDR2 YNNKEL (reference sequence). This CDR3 has 15 amino acids. V dropped 1 base and J dropped 6 bases, with 13 bases sitting between them. CDR3 in amino acids: CASSQAGGGGQPQHF. CDR3 bases: TGTGCCAGCAGCCAAGCTGGGGGCGGTGGTCAGCCCCAGCATTTT.